This T cell receptor beta chain originates from a study of blood T cell repertoires in COVID-19. Across the study: The United States, Italy and Spain provided the acute and convalescent COVID-19 samples. From T cells, B-cell-depleted T cells, or PBMCs came the material, which was cDNA or gDNA.

Germline loops: CDR1 MNHEY, CDR2 SVGEGT. V was shortened by 6 bases and J by 7 bases, with 14 bases between the two germline ends. CDR3 size: 13 residues. In the study's own analysis: Reference gene primer amplification gave nucleated cell count estimates. The data were produced by immunoSEQ multiplex PCR, yet TCRdb's version contains in-frame clones alone and is incomplete. The DNA gave D and trimming, while V, J and clone size come from that table. The sample shows under 200,000 clones, 85% to 95% of them seen only once. Sequenced sample: peripheral blood. The chain uses TRBV6-2 or TRBV6-3 and TRBJ2-3; maybe TRBD2 (5 bases). The TCR sequence derives from a man aged 45-65 years with acute or convalescent COVID-19. The CDR3 reads CASSLAGLYTQYF. The DNA for the CDR3 is TGTGCCAGCAGCCTTGCGGGCCTTTATACGCAGTATTTT.